Listed here are 27 T cell receptor beta chains from one sample, sequenced in a study of blood T cell repertoires in COVID-19. Using immunoSEQ multiplex PCR, the repertoire was profiled, and TCRdb retains in-frame clones only, with some absent. The table records about 210,000 clones, 65% to 90% of them present only once. The specimen sequenced was peripheral blood. The receptors were gathered from a man in his forties who had recovered from COVID-19.

The genes are TRBV30 and TRBJ1-2; D is uncertain. Trimming left V 0 bases short and J 5 bases short, with 7 bases between. The CDR3 contains 12 residues. Germline CDR1 is GTSNPN and CDR2 is SVGIG (reference sequence). For the CDR3, the DNA is TGTGCCTGGAGTGTAGCGATTTATGGCTACACCTTC. Encoded protein: CAWSVAIYGYTF.

In this sample, this clone turned up many times. V and J are TRBV28 and TRBJ2-1; D may be TRBD2 (6 bases). V was cut by 7 bases and J by 4 bases, with 20 bases left in between. Per the germline V gene, CDR1 is MDHEN and CDR2 is SYDVKM. The CDR3 has 16 residues. The CDR3 region is CASTEGGVSWYNEQFF. CDR3 sequence (DNA): TGTGCCAGCACCGAAGGAGGGGTGTCTTGGTACAATGAGCAGTTCTTC.

The chain is built from TRBV10-1 and TRBJ2-7, with 9 bases lining up with TRBD1. The CDR3 length is 14 residues. Germline V gene sequence: CDR1 WNHNN, CDR2 SYGVQD (reference sequence). V shed 10 bases, J shed 1 base, and the junction held 8 bases outside the gene matches. The CDR3 DNA is TGCGCCAACATCCCGGGACAGGGTTCCTACGAGCAGTACTTC. Its translation is CANIPGQGSYEQYF.

The sample holds one count of this clone. CDR3 amino acids: CASSLELAGGMMQQYF. The DNA of the CDR3 is TGTGCCAGCAGCTTAGAGCTAGCGGGAGGGATGATGCAGCAGTACTTC. The J gene is TRBJ2-7, the V gene TRBV7-2; 12 positions agree with TRBD2. The CDR3 length is 16 residues. Germline V gene data show CDR1 as SGHTA and CDR2 as FQGNSA. Trimming at V came to 1 base and at J to 8 bases, leaving 9 bases not matched to a gene.

The rearrangement links TRBV6-4 to TRBJ2-2, with a weak D call TRBD2 (5 bases). This CDR3 spans 13 amino acids. Trimming pared 3 bases from V and 4 bases from J, leaving 6 bases between. CDR1 MRHNA and CDR2 SNTAGT come from the germline V gene. CDR3 in DNA: TGTGCCAGCAGTGAGGCGGGCACCGGGGAGCTGTTTTTT. It yields the protein CASSEAGTGELFF.

The V call is TRBV30, the J call TRBJ1-6, with D tentatively TRBD1 (5 bases). The CDR3 has 13 amino acids. V was pared by 8 bases and J by 8 bases, with 16 bases between. Germline CDR1 is GTSNPN and CDR2 is SVGIG (reference sequence). CDR3 region: CATTQGFYSPLHF. In DNA, the CDR3 is TGTGCCACGACCCAGGGCTTCTATTCACCCCTCCACTTT.

The V gene is TRBV5-6, the J gene TRBJ2-1, with TRBD2 identical over 7 bases. Germline V CDR1 and CDR2: SGHDT, YYEEEE. The trim removed 0 bases at V and 6 bases at J, leaving 9 bases unmatched. The CDR3 loop spans 16 amino acids. For the CDR3, the DNA is TGTGCCAGCAGCTTGGATATGACTAGCACTTTCAATGAGCAGTTCTTC. Its translation is CASSLDMTSTFNEQFF.

The rearrangement links TRBV10-3 to TRBJ1-5; D uncertain. The CDR3 loop spans 13 amino acids. V lost 6 bases to trimming and J lost 1 base, with 7 bases between them. Germline V lookup: CDR1 ENHRY, CDR2 SYGVKD. The CDR3: CAISAGSNQPQHF. The CDR3 DNA reads TGTGCCATCAGCGCGGGAAGCAATCAGCCCCAGCATTTT.

This clone was seen only once. CDR3: CASGLSGAGELFF. DNA for the CDR3: TGCGCCAGCGGGCTCTCAGGGGCCGGGGAGCTGTTTTTT. The rearrangement uses TRBV5-1 and TRBJ2-2; tentative D call: TRBD1 (6 bases). This CDR3 has 13 residues. V was cut by 7 bases and J by 6 bases, with 13 bases left in between. Germline loops: CDR1 SGHRS, CDR2 YFSETQ.

The rearrangement joins TRBV6-5 to TRBJ1-1, with 7 bases identical to TRBD1. V was clipped by 5 bases and J by 4 bases; unmatched bases: 7. The CDR3 extends over 14 amino acids. Germline CDR1 reads MNHEY; CDR2 reads SVGAGI. The CDR3 here is CASSLGTASTEAFF. DNA for the CDR3: TGTGCCAGCAGTCTCGGGACAGCGTCCACTGAAGCTTTCTTT.

The rearrangement joins TRBV12-5 to TRBJ2-3; TRBD2 agrees at 7 bases. V lost 5 bases and J lost 2; bases outside the gene matches: 4. CDR1 is LGHNT and CDR2 is FRNRAP in the germline V gene. The CDR3 has 14 residues. The CDR3 DNA sequence: TGTGCTAGTGGTGCCGGGACTATCACAGATACGCAGTATTTT. Translating gives CASGAGTITDTQYF. The full variable domain, in which reference TRBV12-5 and TRBJ2-3 provide the parts outside the CDR3, is DARVTQTPRHKVTEMGQEVTMRCQPILGHNTVFWYRQTMMQGLELLAYFRNRAPLDDSGMPKDRFSAEMPDATLATLKIQPSEPRDSAVYFCASGAGTITDTQYFGPGTRLTVL.

This chain links TRBV30 with TRBJ1-2; D not certain. In germline, CDR1 is GTSNPN, CDR2 SVGIG (reference sequence). The CDR3 runs 13 residues. The V and J ends lost 4 bases and 8 bases respectively, with 17 bases between them. The CDR3 protein is CAWMKVLKEGYTF. CDR3 in DNA: TGTGCCTGGATGAAAGTACTAAAAGAGGGCTACACCTTC.

V usage is TRBV10-2 and J usage is TRBJ2-1; TRBD1 might be the D (7 bases). CDR1 and CDR2 (germline): WSHSY, SAAADI. V lost 5 bases and J 15 bases, leaving 14 bases between the germline ends. The CDR3 length is 11 residues. CDR3: CASSQGGDPFF. CDR3 nucleotides: TGCGCCAGCAGTCAGGGGGGAGACCCGTTCTTC.

V gene TRBV5-4 combines with J gene TRBJ2-1; 7 nucleotides align to TRBD2. CDR1 is SGHNT and CDR2 is YYREEE in the germline V gene (reference sequence). This CDR3 has 15 amino acids. The V segment lost 0 bases and the J segment 12 bases; nucleotides outside the gene matches: 12. Here the CDR3 reads CASSLVGGSGLGQFF. The CDR3 nucleotides are TGTGCCAGCAGCTTGGTAGGCGGGAGCGGTCTTGGGCAGTTCTTC.

In this sample, this clone turned up once. The same CDR3 can be traced to other DNA sequences in this sample. The rearrangement uses TRBV11-2 and TRBJ1-1; D possibly corresponds to TRBD1 (5 bases). The CDR3 sequence is 13 residues long. The germline V and J ends were trimmed by 6 bases and 3 bases, with 11 bases remaining between them. In germline, CDR1 is SGHAT, CDR2 FQNNGV. The CDR3 DNA is TGTGCCAGCAGTTTCGGAGGGGACACTGAAGCTTTCTTT. Translating gives CASSFGGDTEAFF.

This clone turned up a few times. For the CDR3, the DNA is TGCGCCAGCAGCCAAACAGGTGGGACTAACTATGGCTACACCTTC. This gives the protein CASSQTGGTNYGYTF. The chain combines TRBV4-3 with TRBJ1-2, with D possibly being TRBD1 (5 bases). CDR1 is LGHNA, CDR2 YSLEER, per germline. V was pared by 2 bases and J by 0 bases, with 10 bases between. CDR3 length: 15 residues.

This sequence joins TRBV7-2 and TRBJ1-4, with D perhaps TRBD1 (6 bases). Deletions cut 6 bases from V and 6 bases from J, with 14 bases between. Germline-derived CDR1 and CDR2 are SGHTA and FQGNSA. The CDR3 is 14 amino acids. Here the CDR3 reads CASRPGAFYEKLFF. CDR3 in DNA: TGTGCCAGCAGACCAGGGGCGTTTTATGAAAAACTGTTTTTT.

The chain uses TRBV29-1 and TRBJ2-2; D is possibly TRBD2 (7 bases). CDR1 is SQVTM and CDR2 is ANQGSEA in the germline V gene. V dropped 4 bases and J dropped 2 bases, with 17 bases sitting between them. The CDR3 loop spans 16 amino acids. CDR3 region: CSVGYVGGANTGELFF. The DNA of the CDR3 is TGCAGCGTTGGATACGTAGGGGGGGCTAACACCGGGGAGCTGTTTTTT.

The chain carries TRBV9 and TRBJ2-1, with 9 positions matching TRBD2. Germline loops: CDR1 SGDLS, CDR2 YYNGEE. With 0 bases clipped from V and 4 bases from J, the junction kept 5 bases outside the gene matches. CDR3 length equals 16 residues. The CDR3 nucleotides read TGTGCCAGCAGCGTAGGAAGCGGGAGGAAGTACAATGAGCAGTTCTTC. It codes for CASSVGSGRKYNEQFF.

The chain carries TRBV28 and TRBJ2-7, with TRBD2 identical over 11 bases. Unmatched junction bases numbered 6, after V lost 6 bases and J lost 2 bases. Per germline, CDR1 MDHEN and CDR2 SYDVKM. The CDR3 is 15 residues long. In nucleotides, the CDR3 is TGTGCCAGCAGCCTTAGCGGGGGGGCAGCCTACGAGCAGTACTTC. It encodes CASSLSGGAAYEQYF. The full variable domain, in which reference TRBV28 and TRBJ2-7 provide the parts outside the CDR3, is DVKVTQSSRYLVKRTGEKVFLECVQDMDHENMFWYRQDPGLGLRLIYFSYDVKMKEKGDIPEGYSVSREKKERFSLILESASTNQTSMYLCASSLSGGAAYEQYFGPGTRLTVT.

The chain carries TRBV11-2 and TRBJ1-2; D is unresolved. The germline CDR1 and CDR2 sequences are SGHAT and FQNNGV. This CDR3 is 13 amino acids long. The V gene lost 1 base and the J gene lost 8 bases, with 11 bases spanning the gap. CDR3 bases: TGTGCCAGCAGCTTAGTGAGGGATGGAGGCTACACCTTC. Protein product: CASSLVRDGGYTF.

Note on this clone: This same CDR3 is encoded by further DNA sequences in the sample. The rearrangement joins TRBV6-2 or TRBV6-3 to TRBJ2-5; 15 positions match TRBD2. V lost 4 bases, J lost 4 bases, and 1 base stayed unmatched. From germline, CDR1 is MNHEY and CDR2 SVGEGT. The CDR3 totals 15 residues. This CDR3 reads CASSWTSGGAETQYF. CDR3 nucleotides: TGTGCCAGCAGTTGGACTAGCGGGGGGGCAGAGACCCAGTACTTC.

A single count supports this clone. The rearrangement joins TRBV10-3 to TRBJ2-7; tentative D call: TRBD2 (6 bases). This CDR3 contains 17 residues. Trimming shortened V by 4 bases and J by 0 bases, and 19 bases separated the two germline ends. CDR1 and CDR2 from the germline V gene are ENHRY and SYGVKD. The CDR3 region has the DNA TGTGCCATCAGTGGAGGGAAGGCGGGGATGGGCTCCTACGAGCAGTACTTC. Its translation: CAISGGKAGMGSYEQYF.

This sequence joins TRBV5-4 and TRBJ1-2; 10 bases are shared with TRBD1. The CDR3 totals 15 residues. V lost 4 bases and J lost 4; bases outside the gene matches: 7. CDR1 and CDR2 from the germline V gene are SGHNT and YYREEE (reference sequence). CDR3 region: CASSKDRGQSYGYTF. Written as DNA, the CDR3 is TGTGCCAGCAGCAAAGACAGGGGGCAGAGCTATGGCTACACCTTC.

This chain links TRBV5-1 with TRBJ2-1; D unresolved. The CDR3 loop spans 12 amino acids. V was cut by 0 bases and J by 10 bases, with 8 bases left in between. Germline CDR1 SGHRS, CDR2 YFSETQ. CDR3 amino acids: CASSLGTDEQFF. In DNA form, the CDR3 reads TGCGCCAGCAGCTTGGGTACAGACGAGCAGTTCTTC.

This clone was seen once. V gene TRBV29-1 combines with J gene TRBJ2-3; the D gene is possibly TRBD2 (6 bases). Trimming removed 6 bases from V and 4 bases from J, with 14 bases in between. The germline gives CDR1 SQVTM, CDR2 ANQGSEA. The CDR3 totals 13 residues. The CDR3 DNA reads TGCAGCGTGGGCTCGGGAGAATCAGATACGCAGTATTTT. This translates into CSVGSGESDTQYF.

This chain connects TRBV7-9 to TRBJ1-2; 7 nucleotides agree with TRBD1. Germline V gene lookup returns CDR1 SEHNR and CDR2 FQNEAQ (reference sequence). This CDR3 is built from 14 residues. The CDR3 spells CAGGTASTNYGYTF. In DNA form, the CDR3 reads TGTGCAGGGGGGACAGCGTCAACTAACTATGGCTACACCTTC.